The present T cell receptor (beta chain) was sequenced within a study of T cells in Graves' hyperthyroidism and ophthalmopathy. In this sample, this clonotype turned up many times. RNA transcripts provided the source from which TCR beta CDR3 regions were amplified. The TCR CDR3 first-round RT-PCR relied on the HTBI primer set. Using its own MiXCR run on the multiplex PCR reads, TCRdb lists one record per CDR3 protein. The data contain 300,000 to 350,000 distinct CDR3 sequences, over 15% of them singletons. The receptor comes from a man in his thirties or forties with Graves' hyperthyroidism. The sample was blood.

CDR3 in amino acids: CAISDGTSGNEQYF. CDR3 sequence (DNA): TGTGCCATCAGTGACGGGACTAGCGGGAACGAGCAGTACTTC. The chain recombines TRBV10-3 with TRBJ2-7; 13 positions agree with TRBD2. The CDR3 is made up of 14 amino acids. Germline assignment: CDR1 ENHRY and CDR2 SYGVKD. Losses at the gene ends were 3 bases for V and 5 bases for J; bases not matched to a gene: 1.